This TCR beta chain emerged from a study of T cells in Graves' hyperthyroidism and ophthalmopathy. In germline, CDR1 is SGHTA, CDR2 FQGTGA. The CDR3 loop spans 14 amino acids. The trim removed 2 bases at V and 6 bases at J, leaving 2 bases unmatched. Amplification of TCR beta CDR3 regions was performed using RNA transcripts as template. Initially, a first-round RT-PCR of the TCR CDR3 employed the HTBI primer set. TCRdb re-called the multiplex PCR reads with MiXCR, one entry per CDR3 protein. The data hold about 560,000 distinct CDR3 sequences, with about 14% observed a single time. This clonotype was found many times.

The material sequenced was blood. This TCR came from a woman in her thirties or forties with Graves' hyperthyroidism. The chain recombines TRBV7-3 with TRBJ2-2, with 8 bases lining up with TRBD2. In DNA, the CDR3 is TGTGCCAGCAGCTTAGCGGGAGGCTCCGGGGAGCTGTTTTTT. It yields the protein CASSLAGGSGELFF.